This T cell receptor (beta chain) was identified in a study of post-analysis software for immune sequencing data. Overall study results and limits: Samples from one preparation batch, clustered by F measure, grouped strongly together.

The TCR beta cDNA libraries carried unique molecular identifiers. TCRdb re-analysed the PCR reads in MiXCR, keeping a single row per CDR3 protein. In the table there are some 800,000 distinct CDR3 sequences, approximately 44% of which are singletons. This clonotype appeared a single time. Its antigen is currently unknown. The receptor comes from a girl aged 5 to 17 with multiple sclerosis. Source material: blood.

CDR3 DNA: TGCGCCAGCAGCTCCCGAGGGGGGACTAGCGGGGAAGAGCAGTACTTC. Translating gives CASSSRGGTSGEEQYF. The rearrangement uses TRBV5-1 and TRBJ2-7; TRBD2 aligns across 13 bases. The junction had 10 bases not matched to a gene; V was cut back by 3 bases and J by 7 bases. The CDR3 spans 16 residues. CDR1 and CDR2 (germline): SGHRS, YFSETQ. The whole variable domain, filled in from reference TRBV5-1 and TRBJ2-7, reads KAGVTQTPRYLIKTRGQQVTLSCSPISGHRSVSWYQQTPGQGLQFLFEYFSETQRNKGNFPGRFSGRQFSNSRSEMNVSTLELGDSALYLCASSSRGGTSGEEQYFGPGTRLTVT.